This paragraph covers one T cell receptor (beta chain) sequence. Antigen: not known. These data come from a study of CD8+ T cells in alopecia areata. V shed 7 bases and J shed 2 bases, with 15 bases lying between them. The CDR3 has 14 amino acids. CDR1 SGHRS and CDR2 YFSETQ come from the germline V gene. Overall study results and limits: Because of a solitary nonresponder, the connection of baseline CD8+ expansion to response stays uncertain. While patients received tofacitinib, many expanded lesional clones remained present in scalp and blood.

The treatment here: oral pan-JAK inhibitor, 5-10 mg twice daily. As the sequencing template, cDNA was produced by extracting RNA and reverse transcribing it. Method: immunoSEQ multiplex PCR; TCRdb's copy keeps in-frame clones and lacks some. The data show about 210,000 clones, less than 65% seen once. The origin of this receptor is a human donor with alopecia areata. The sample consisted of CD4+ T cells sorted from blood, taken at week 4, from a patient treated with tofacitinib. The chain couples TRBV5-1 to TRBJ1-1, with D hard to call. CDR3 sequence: CASGALKGNTEAFF. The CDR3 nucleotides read TGCGCCAGCGGAGCCTTAAAGGGTAACACTGAAGCTTTCTTT.